One TCR beta chain is described in this entry. The antigen is undetermined. This sample is drawn from a study of human CD8 memory T cell subsets. Study-level points and caveats: Stem-like memory and precursor exhausted T cells, unlike effector memory cells, were similarly highly diverse.

This CDR3 is 17 amino acids long. Germline loops: CDR1 SSHAT, CDR2 FNYEAQ (reference sequence). Libraries of TCR beta chains were produced by 5' RACE (UMI-labeled). After re-calling the 5' RACE reads, TCRdb lists one entry per CDR3 protein, DNA absent. This table holds some 7,000 distinct CDR3 sequences. With exhausted-like traits, TPEX cells were early memory CD8+ T cells that were CCR7+ PD-1+ TIGIT+. Buffy coats of healthy donors yielded the PBMC. Total CD8+ T cells underwent enrichment via negative magnetic separation. The genes are TRBV7-7 and TRBJ2-3; TCRdb gives TRBD2 as the D gene, but with no DNA this cannot be confirmed. The receptor comes from a human donor in good health. Sequenced: CD8+ T cells from PBMCs. The CDR3 region is CASSLALASEGTDTQYF.